These T cell receptor beta chains were read from a single sample in a study of cytomegalovirus exposure and HLA in healthy donors. Measured with immunoSEQ multiplex PCR; TCRdb has only the in-frame clones, and not every one. The sample lists over 40,000 clones, about 72% occurring once. Material: PBMCs. The receptors stem from a man aged 25-45 years in good health and CMV-seronegative. CDR3s include the opening cysteine and the closing phenylalanine or tryptophan. The D gene is left open where the match is weak. A clone size is listed for some rows: how often the clone was seen (once, few, many), or a class if it is expanded.

TRBJ2-7,.,.,TRBV25-1,TGTGCCAGCAGTGACTGGAGCTCCTACGAGCAGTACTTC,CASSDWSSYEQYF
TRBJ2-5,few,TRBD2,TRBV5-1,TGCGCCAGCAGCTTGGCCAGGGGGCTAGCGGGAGAAGGAGGAGAGACCCAGTACTTC,CASSLARGLAGEGGETQYF
TRBJ2-1,few,.,TRBV30,TGTGCCTGGAGTGTACCGGGACTTGAGCAGTTCTTC,CAWSVPGLEQFF
TRBJ1-2,few,.,TRBV4-1,TGCGCCAGCAGCCAAGTAGGGGGCTATGGCTACACCTTC,CASSQVGGYGYTF
TRBJ2-7,few,.,TRBV5-6,TGTGCCAGCAGCTTGAGGGCCGTCCAGGGGATCGAGCAGTACTTC,CASSLRAVQGIEQYF
TRBJ1-1,.,TRBD1,TRBV7-7,TGTGCCAGCAGCTTCGACCTCGTAGGGGGCGCGTGGAAAGCTTTCTTT,CASSFDLVGGAWKAFF
TRBJ2-1,few,TRBD2,TRBV5-5,TGTGCCAGCAGCCCGGGACTAGCGGGAGGGCCCTTCAATGAGCAGTTCTTC,CASSPGLAGGPFNEQFF
TRBJ2-7,.,.,TRBV10-2,TGCGCCAGCAGTGAGATTCTGGGAGCGCCCTACGAGCAGTACTTC,CASSEILGAPYEQYF
TRBJ2-5,.,TRBD2,TRBV15,TGTGCCACCAGCGGTAGCGGGAGGACAGCCGAGACCCAGTACTTC,CATSGSGRTAETQYF
TRBJ2-7,few,TRBD2,TRBV15,TGTGCCACCAGCAGAGGAGTGGCTAGCGGGCTTGCCGAGCAGTACTTC,CATSRGVASGLAEQYF
TRBJ2-7,.,TRBD1,TRBV2,TGTGCCAGCAGGGGACAGGGGATCTACGAGCAGTACTTC,CASRGQGIYEQYF
TRBJ2-7,.,TRBD1,TRBV19,TGTGCCAGTAGTCCCTCCCCAGGGGGCTCCTACGAGCAGTACTTC,CASSPSPGGSYEQYF
TRBJ2-7,.,.,TRBV7-8,TGTGCCAGCAGTTTCCTAGCAGAACACGGCGGCGAGCAGTACTTC,CASSFLAEHGGEQYF
TRBJ2-7,.,.,TRBV30,TGTGCCTGGAGCGGATCGGACAGCTCCTACGAGCAGTACTTC,CAWSGSDSSYEQYF
TRBJ2-3,once,.,TRBV7-9,TGTTCCAGCAGCTCTCTTTCAGATACGCAGTATTTT,CSSSSLSDTQYF
TRBJ1-1,once,TRBD1,TRBV9,TGTGCCAGCAGCTTGTACCCGGGACAGGGAGTCACTGAAGCTTTCTTT,CASSLYPGQGVTEAFF
TRBJ1-5,.,TRBD1,TRBV19,TGTGCCAGTAGTATTCGGACAGGGGCCAAGAAGCCCCAGCATTTT,CASSIRTGAKKPQHF